The TCR beta chain described here comes from a study of cytomegalovirus exposure and HLA in healthy donors (dated by TCRdb to about 2017). Background on the whole study: An earlier analysis of some 550 of the donors reported 250 to 350 Gb of sequence data and some 100 million unique TCR beta sequences from around 200 million T cells. A later genetic analysis took genome-wide SNP genotypes for about 55% of the roughly 700 donors and used that subset as a discovery cohort. Several DR-DQ haplotypes were handled as single units for association and clustering, since linkage in the cohort was strong. In a later analysis, previously published TCR beta repertoires from several hundred donors were re-analyzed and high-resolution HLA genotyping was added so that TCR occurrence patterns could be studied. The T cell repertoires of some 700 subjects were profiled by immunosequencing and related to cytomegalovirus serostatus. To predict cytomegalovirus infection status, the study combined high-throughput TCR immunosequencing, statistical association of individual TCRs with disease status, and machine learning. The study aimed to test whether signatures of past pathogen exposure could be identified by cataloging public T cell receptors. In an earlier analysis of a few hundred of the donors, high-throughput TCR beta sequencing was used to judge whether each TCR beta V gene segment behaved as functional or pseudogenic. HLA typing covered class I and class II loci at four-digit resolution. Among about 410 genotyped donors of the cohort, an average of approximately 220,000 unique TCR beta nucleotide sequences was sequenced per donor, of which about 20% were non-productive. Rather than drawing on any new phenotypic data, the later analysis identified candidate immune exposures from TCR beta sequences and the way those sequences occurred across donors. About 300 gigabases of sequencing data and 70 million to 100 million unique TCR sequences were included in an early release covering about 700 HLA-typed donors. Alongside the repertoire data, information on donor age, sex, ethnicity and CMV serostatus was compiled. In addition to the first cohort of about 650 subjects, a separate validation cohort of some 120 different subjects was used. Typing coverage differed by locus: A, B, C, DRB1 and DQB1 were typed in about 629-630 donors, DQA1 in 500 to 550, DPA1 in 600 to 610, and DPB1 in 450 to 490. Every repertoire in the discovery cohort had been generated on one and the same sequencing platform. Among the roughly 390 genotyped donors, approximately 82% belonged to the genetic ancestry cluster associated with self-reported Caucasian donors.

Overall study results and their limits: Strong co-occurrence of HLA alleles, especially DR and DQ, made assigning TCR associations to individual alleles difficult. A further reported finding was that TCR beta sequences accurately predicted the HLA-A and HLA-B alleles for most subjects in the first cohort. Correlated functional status among segregating V segments might be attributable to linkage disequilibrium, but an unknown experimental factor could not be ruled out. The cohort was sequenced for TCR beta chains only, and without alpha or paired-chain data the features that could be detected were limited. In a later analysis, TCR association rates were found to vary across HLA loci, with the most associated TCRs seen for DRB1 alleles and the fewest for HLA-C alleles. CMV serostatus was the only immune exposure information available for the cohort. In the study, approximately 150 TCR beta chains were listed as associated with cytomegalovirus. A later genetic analysis associated a missense DCLRE1C variant with V-gene and J-gene trimming of TCR beta chains, and an independent cohort replicated the association. In an earlier analysis of some 640 of the donors, most TCR beta V segments were observed in productive rearrangements about 87% or about 30% of the time, broadly matching IMGT annotations. In vitro tests confirmed that a few of the cytomegalovirus-associated TCR beta chains recognize cytomegalovirus antigens. The classifier was reported to diagnose cytomegalovirus status with high specificity and sensitivity in both the original and validation cohorts. A later analysis reported that several top co-occurrence clusters appeared linked to parvovirus B19, influenza, CMV and Epstein-Barr virus. Most TCR sequences were observed very rarely across donors, whereas some public TCRs were present in many individuals. Because HLA typing was missing for some donors at each locus, association tests included only the typed subset. The authors suggested that the approach could potentially be generalized to other disease states and immunological phenotypes. In a later genetic analysis, fewer N-insertions in productive TCRs were reported among donors in an Asian-associated ancestry cluster than the roughly 700-donor mean. Roughly uniform sequencing depth across donors was assumed in presence/absence analyses, although this assumption may not hold. Specific HLA alleles were associated with around 18,000 TCR beta sequences at a false discovery rate of 0.05 in a later analysis. According to a later analysis, most CMV-associated TCR beta chains appeared to be HLA-restricted, and the HLA associations seemed to be driven largely by CMV exposure. The earlier analysis of about 600 of the donors excluded approximately 15 rarely observed V segments, including chromosome 9 orphons, because counts were too low. Because the 87-base-pair reads could not distinguish some IMGT-functional V segments, including TRBV6-2 and TRBV6-3, those segments were excluded. A later analysis found that HLA-associated TCR beta chains were more clonally expanded and had lower generation probabilities than equally common non-associated chains. A group of highly shared sequence variants was considered likely to be a technical artifact of the sequencing pipeline.

In total, roughly 710 healthy bone marrow donors made up the cohort. At the time of sampling, every cohort member was nominally healthy, though immune exposures that went unrecorded were likely present. The donor was CMV seropositive and belonged to the group of 250 to 300 seropositive cohort members. A peripheral blood sample was collected from each donor, and TCR beta sequencing was performed on peripheral blood mononuclear cells. The Qiagen DNeasy Blood Extraction Kit was used to extract genomic DNA from the blood cell samples. To note about this clone: No antigen is known for it. Base qualities are not provided; no much larger clone lies one nucleotide away.

Taken from cysteine to phenylalanine, the CDR3 has 15 residues. Kept here is only the CDR3 DNA, which spans 45 bases and is read in frame from base 1. CDR1 and CDR2 (MNHEY, SVGAGI) derive from the germline V gene. V is trimmed back by 7 bases and J by 6 bases, and the junction contains 11 bases that no gene match accounts for. Receptor amplification or capture employed the immunoSEQ multiplex PCR assay. The multiplex PCR relied on a mix of 60 forward primers for TCR Vbeta segments and 13 reverse primers for TCR Jbeta segments. A multiplex PCR assay on genomic DNA amplified the CDR3 region of rearranged TCR beta genes. The Illumina HiSeq System was used to sequence the amplified TCR beta libraries as 87-base-pair reads. As for the authors' bioinformatics: A later analysis counted approximately 74 million unique TCR beta chains across the 670 or so repertoires, and around 12 million of these chains were shared by at least two donors. To remove PCR and sequencing errors, raw reads were error-corrected and collapsed into unique sequences using a nearest-neighbor algorithm that merged closely related sequences. CDR3 sequences were aligned to IMGT reference sequences to assign V, D and J gene segments. For a sequence to be retained, at least a six-nucleotide match to both a V gene segment and a J gene segment was required. Rearrangements were classified as productive when the CDR3 lacked stop codons and remained in frame with V and J, and all other rearrangements were classified as non-productive. CDR3 was defined by IMGT convention, running from the second conserved V-encoded cysteine to the conserved J-encoded phenylalanine. Sequences without an unambiguous match to a single V gene segment were excluded from the earlier analysis of 587 of the donors. An earlier analysis of a few hundred of the donors classified V segments as functional when productive rearrangements were above 56.7% and as segregating when the standard deviation between donors was above 5%. A statistical classification framework was developed to diagnose cytomegalovirus status using the catalog of TCR beta chain sequences. V and J gene assignment, in a later analysis, came from comparing TCR nucleotide sequences with IMGT/GENE-DB human TR gene sequences. A later analysis assigned CDR3 sequences and most-parsimonious VDJ recombination scenarios with the TCRdist pipeline. In a later analysis, each TCR beta chain was defined by its CDR3 amino acid sequence together with its V-gene family, and reads lacking a unique V-gene family were excluded. In a later analysis, 500 to 700 highly shared, low-generation-probability nucleotide sequences were removed to address suspected cross-contamination and a sequencing artifact. For each public chain, a later analysis derived a clonal expansion index from normalized ranks of inferred template counts within each repertoire. In a later analysis, generation probabilities were computed with a VDJ recombination model fitted to out-of-frame rearrangements, and the resulting probabilities were checked against IGoR. In a later analysis, hypergeometric tests were used to score TCR-TCR, TCR-HLA and TCR-CMV co-occurrence, with a repertoire-size bias correction applied to TCR pairs. In a later analysis, false discovery rates were estimated by permuting HLA or CMV assignments 20 times. In a later analysis, co-occurring TCRs were grouped using DBSCAN, with TCRdist sequence similarity added in when clustering inside HLA-allele-positive subsets. For co-occurrence clustering, repertoires with fewer than 30,000 or more than 120,000 public chains were excluded, along with five repertoires with anomalous nucleotide sharing. The immuneACCESS repertoire file appears here via TCRdb, limited to in-frame rearrangements. These files lack a portion of the clones; in checked studies, under half of the deficit traces to unresolved V genes, and the cause of the others is not known. Clonal size and the V and J genes are those of that table, whereas D and trimming came from the DNA. The sample table lists 150,000 to 180,000 clones, roughly 77% of them with a count of one. The ten largest clones capture 7.5% to 9% of the sample.

The clonotype originates from a man aged 25-45 years in good health and CMV-seropositive. The chain was built from TRBV6-5 and TRBJ2-2; TRBD1 matches 7 bases in the middle. Sequenced sample: PBMCs. The nucleotide sequence reads TGTGCCAGCACCTCTCTACAGGGGAGCCCCGGGGAGCTGTTTTTT. Its translation reads: CASTSLQGSPGELFF.